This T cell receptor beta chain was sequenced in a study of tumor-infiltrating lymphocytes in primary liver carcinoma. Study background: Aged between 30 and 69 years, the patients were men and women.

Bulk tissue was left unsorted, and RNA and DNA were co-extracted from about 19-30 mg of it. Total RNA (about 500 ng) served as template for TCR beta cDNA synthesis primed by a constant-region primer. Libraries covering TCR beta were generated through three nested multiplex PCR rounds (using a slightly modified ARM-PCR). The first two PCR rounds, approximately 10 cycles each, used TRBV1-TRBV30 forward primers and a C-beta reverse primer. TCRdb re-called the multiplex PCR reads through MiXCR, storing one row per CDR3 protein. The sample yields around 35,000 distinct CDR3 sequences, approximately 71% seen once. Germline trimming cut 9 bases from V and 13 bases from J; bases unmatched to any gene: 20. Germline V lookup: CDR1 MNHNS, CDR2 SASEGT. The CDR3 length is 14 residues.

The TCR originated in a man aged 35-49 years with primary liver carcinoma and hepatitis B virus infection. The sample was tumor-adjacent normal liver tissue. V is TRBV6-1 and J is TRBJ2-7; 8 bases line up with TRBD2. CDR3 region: CASTSGSLSYERYF. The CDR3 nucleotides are TGTGCCAGTACAAGCGGGAGCTTGTCCTACGAGCGATACTTC.